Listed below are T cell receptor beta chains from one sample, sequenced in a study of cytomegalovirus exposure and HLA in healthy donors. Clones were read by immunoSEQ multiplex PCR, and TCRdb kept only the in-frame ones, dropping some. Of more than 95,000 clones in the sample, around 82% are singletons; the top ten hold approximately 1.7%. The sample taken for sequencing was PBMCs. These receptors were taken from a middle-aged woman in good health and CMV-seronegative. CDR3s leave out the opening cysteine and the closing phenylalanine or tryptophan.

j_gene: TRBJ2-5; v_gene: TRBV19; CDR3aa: ASSVFIRETQY
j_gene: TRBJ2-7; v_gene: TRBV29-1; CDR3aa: SVGRNFYEQY
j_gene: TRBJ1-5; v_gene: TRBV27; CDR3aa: ASSPGDRSNQPQH
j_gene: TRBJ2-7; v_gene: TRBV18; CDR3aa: ASSPTGQGFVY
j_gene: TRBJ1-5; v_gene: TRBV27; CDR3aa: ASSLGWGPNQPQH
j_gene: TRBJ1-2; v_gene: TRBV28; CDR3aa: ASSSPTGIGYT
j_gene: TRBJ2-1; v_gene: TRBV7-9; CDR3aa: ASSLTSGGYNEQF
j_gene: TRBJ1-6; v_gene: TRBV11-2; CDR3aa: ASSLRQGYNSPLH
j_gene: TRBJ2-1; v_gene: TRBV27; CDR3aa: ASSPGLAGVNEQF
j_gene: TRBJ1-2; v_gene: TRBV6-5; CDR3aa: ASSSRGGSNYGYT
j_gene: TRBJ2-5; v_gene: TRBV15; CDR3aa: ATSTESGGPETQY
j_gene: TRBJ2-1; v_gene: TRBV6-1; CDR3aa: ASSEAPFSSGKHNEQF
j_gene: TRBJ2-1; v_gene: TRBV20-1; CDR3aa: SARPDNEQF
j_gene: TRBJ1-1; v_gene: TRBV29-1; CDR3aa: SAQGNTEPF
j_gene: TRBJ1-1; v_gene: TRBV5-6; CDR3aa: ASSLDGRGTEAF
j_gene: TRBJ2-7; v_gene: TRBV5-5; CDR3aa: ASSAPRWDRGYEQY
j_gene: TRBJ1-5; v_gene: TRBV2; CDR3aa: ASCGQPNQPQH
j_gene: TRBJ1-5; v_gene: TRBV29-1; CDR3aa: SVVGGSNQPQH
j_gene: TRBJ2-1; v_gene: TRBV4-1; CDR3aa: ASSQGGTAVRF
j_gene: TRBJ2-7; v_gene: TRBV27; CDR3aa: ASSLSLRQGAGEQY
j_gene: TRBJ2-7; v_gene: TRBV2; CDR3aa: ASSEAETQGVNEQY
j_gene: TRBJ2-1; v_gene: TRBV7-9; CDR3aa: SSSTYRVPLYNEQF
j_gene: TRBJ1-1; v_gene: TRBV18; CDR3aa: ASSRQGAWEAF
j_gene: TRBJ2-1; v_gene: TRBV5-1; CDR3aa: ASRYGTSGNHNEQF
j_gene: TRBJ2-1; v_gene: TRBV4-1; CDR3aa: ASRRRLAGGNEQF
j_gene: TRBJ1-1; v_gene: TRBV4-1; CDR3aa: ASSPQIGQGAEAF
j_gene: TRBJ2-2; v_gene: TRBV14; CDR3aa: ASSQVSSGELF
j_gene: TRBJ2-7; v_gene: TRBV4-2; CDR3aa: ASSQDMSGRSNEQY